This T cell receptor (beta chain) is from a study of cytomegalovirus exposure and HLA in healthy donors. This CDR3 spans 15 amino acids. Trimming stripped 2 bases from V and 1 base from J, with 9 bases between. Germline V CDR1 and CDR2: MNHEY, SMNVEV (reference sequence). PCR was performed using 60 Vbeta and 13 Jbeta primers. Assay: immunoSEQ multiplex PCR; the TCRdb copy retains only in-frame clones and omits some. The sample carries some 130,000 clones, around 80% recorded once. V and J are TRBV27 and TRBJ2-1; the D gene is possibly TRBD2 (5 bases). The sequencing input was PBMCs. The TCR sequence derives from a woman aged 45-60 years in good health and CMV-seronegative. The CDR3 region is CASSLTGTSYNEQFF. The CDR3 nucleotides are TGTGCCAGCAGTTTAACGGGAACTTCCTACAATGAGCAGTTCTTC.